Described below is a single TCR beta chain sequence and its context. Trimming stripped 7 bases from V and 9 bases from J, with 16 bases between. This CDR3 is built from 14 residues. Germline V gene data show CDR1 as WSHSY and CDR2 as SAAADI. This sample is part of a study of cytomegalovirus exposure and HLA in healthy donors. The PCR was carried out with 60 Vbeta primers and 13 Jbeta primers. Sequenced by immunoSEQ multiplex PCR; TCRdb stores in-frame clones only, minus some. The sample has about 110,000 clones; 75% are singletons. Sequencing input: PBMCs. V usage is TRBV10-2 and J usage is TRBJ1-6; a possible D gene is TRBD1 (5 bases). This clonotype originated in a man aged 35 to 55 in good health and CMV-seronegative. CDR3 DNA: TGCGCCAGCAACCCGTTGGGGGGAGGTTCACCCCTCCACTTT. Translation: CASNPLGGGSPLHF.